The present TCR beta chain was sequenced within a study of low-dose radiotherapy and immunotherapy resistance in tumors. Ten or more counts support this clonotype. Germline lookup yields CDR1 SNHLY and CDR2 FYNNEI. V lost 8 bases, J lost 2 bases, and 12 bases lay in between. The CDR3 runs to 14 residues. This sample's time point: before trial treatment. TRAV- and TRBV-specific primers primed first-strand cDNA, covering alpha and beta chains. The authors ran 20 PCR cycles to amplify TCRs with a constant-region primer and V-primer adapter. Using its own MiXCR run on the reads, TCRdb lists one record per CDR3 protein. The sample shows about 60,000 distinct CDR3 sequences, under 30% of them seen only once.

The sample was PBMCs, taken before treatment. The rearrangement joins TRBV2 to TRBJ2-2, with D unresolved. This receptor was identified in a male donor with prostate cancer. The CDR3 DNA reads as TGTGCCAGCTCTAGACTGGCCAACACCGGGGAGCTGTTTTTT. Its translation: CASSRLANTGELFF.